This paragraph covers one T cell receptor beta chain sequence. The CDR3 has 15 amino acids. Germline CDR1 is SGHNT and CDR2 is YENEEA. The V and J ends lost 5 bases and 3 bases respectively, with 13 bases between them. The table came from immunoSEQ multiplex PCR; TCRdb's copy has only in-frame clones and leaves some out. This table holds around 300,000 clones, 75% to 90% found once. These data come from a study of blood T cell repertoires in COVID-19. Cohort 3 donors were reported recovered after two negative PCRs, clearance, or symptom resolution. The specimen sequenced was PBMCs or T cells enriched from blood (not recorded which). The chain couples TRBV11-3 to TRBJ2-2, with TRBD1 as a possible D gene (6 bases). The origin of this receptor is a woman aged 45-59 years who had recovered from COVID-19. The CDR3 coding sequence is TGTGCCAGCAGCCAGGGGTTGCTCCACACCGGGGAGCTGTTTTTT. Translated: CASSQGLLHTGELFF. Full variable domain (remainder filled in from reference TRBV11-3 and TRBJ2-2): EAGVVQSPRYKIIEKKQPVAFWCNPISGHNTLYWYLQNLGQGPELLIRYENEEAVDDSQLPKDRFSAERLKGVDSTLKIQPAELGDSAVYLCASSQGLLHTGELFFGEGSRLTVL.